What follows are 27 T cell receptor beta chains derived from one specimen sequenced in a study of early T cells in non-severe SARS-CoV-2 infection. TCRdb used MiXCR to reprocess the 5' RACE reads, holding one entry per CDR3 protein. This sample has 65,000 to 85,000 distinct CDR3 sequences, with around 13% found just once. The material sequenced was whole blood. The source of these receptors is an adult who was a healthcare worker with PCR-confirmed SARS-CoV-2 infection or an uninfected control (not recorded which).

This clonotype was detected ten times or more. CDR3 nucleotides: TGTGCCAGCAGCTTAGGAGGGTTAGGCTCACCCCTCCACTTT. Protein product: CASSLGGLGSPLHF. V is TRBV7-2 and J is TRBJ1-6; no clear D gene. The V end lost 1 base, the J end lost 10 bases, and 11 bases lay between the germline ends. The CDR3 spans 14 residues. Germline lookup yields CDR1 SGHTA and CDR2 FQGNSA. Full variable domain (missing parts from reference TRBV7-2 and TRBJ1-6): GAGVSQSPSNKVTEKGKDVELRCDPISGHTALYWYRQSLGQGLEFLIYFQGNSAPDKSGLPSDRFSAERTGGSVSTLTIQRTQQEDSAVYLCASSLGGLGSPLHFGNGTRLTVT.

The V gene is TRBV11-2, the J gene TRBJ2-7; D is undetermined. The germline CDR1 and CDR2 sequences are SGHAT and FQNNGV. This CDR3 has 15 residues. V was cut by 2 bases and J by 0 bases, with 11 bases left in between. CDR3 residues: CASSLSQAGSYEQYF. CDR3 bases: TGTGCCAGCAGCTTAAGCCAGGCAGGCTCCTACGAGCAGTACTTC.

Many counts were recorded for this clonotype. V and J are TRBV12-3 or TRBV12-4 and TRBJ2-7; D ambiguous. V lost 2 bases, J lost 2 bases, and 10 bases lay in between. The CDR3 contains 14 residues. The CDR3 sequence: CASSLKGITYEQYF. The CDR3, as DNA: TGTGCCAGCAGTTTAAAAGGGATAACCTACGAGCAGTACTTC.

J is TRBJ1-6 and V is TRBV5-1; 7 positions agree with TRBD1. V gave up 0 bases and J gave up 5 bases; unmatched junction bases: 2. Germline CDR1 reads SGHRS; CDR2 reads YFSETQ. This CDR3 comprises 15 residues. Here the CDR3 reads CASSLVGTDNSPLHF. The CDR3 region has the DNA TGCGCCAGCAGCTTGGTCGGGACAGATAATTCACCCCTCCACTTT.

This clonotype showed up just a few times. J is TRBJ2-7 and V is TRBV20-1, with 9 nucleotides matching TRBD1. Looked up from germline, CDR1 is DFQATT and CDR2 is SNEGSKA (reference sequence). After removal of 5 bases from V and 5 bases from J, the junction contained 13 bases not matched to a gene. The length of the CDR3 is 15 residues. CDR3: CSAPQKGTGLNEQYF. The DNA for the CDR3 is TGCAGTGCTCCTCAAAAAGGGACAGGGTTGAACGAGCAGTACTTC.

This clonotype has only a few counts. The chain links TRBV29-1 to TRBJ2-5; possibly TRBD1 or TRBD2 for D (5 bases each). The length of the CDR3 is 12 residues. The ends were cut back, 3 bases at V and 5 bases at J, with 10 bases in the middle. Germline CDR1 SQVTM, CDR2 ANQGSEA. This CDR3 is CSVEPREETQYF. CDR3 coding DNA: TGCAGCGTTGAGCCCAGGGAGGAGACCCAGTACTTC. Drawing the rest from reference TRBV29-1 and TRBJ2-5, the complete variable domain is SAVISQKPSRDICQRGTSLTIQCQVDSQVTMMFWYRQQPGQSLTLIATANQGSEATYESGFVIDKFPISRPNLTFSTLTVSNMSPEDSSIYLCSVEPREETQYFGPGTRLLVL.

J is TRBJ2-1 and V is TRBV11-2, with a tentative D call TRBD1 (6 bases). Germline V gene data show CDR1 as SGHAT and CDR2 as FQNNGV. The V and J ends lost 1 base and 4 bases respectively, with 11 bases between them. This CDR3 has 15 amino acids. The CDR3 region has the DNA TGTGCCAGCAGCTTAGGGCCCGGACAGTACAATGAGCAGTTCTTC. Protein sequence: CASSLGPGQYNEQFF.

This clonotype was recorded a few times. The CDR3 DNA sequence: TGTGCCAGCAGCGTACAGGGCTCTGGAAACACCATATATTTT. It specifies CASSVQGSGNTIYF. The chain is built from TRBV9 and TRBJ1-3, with a tentative D call TRBD1 (5 bases). With 1 base removed from V and 0 bases from J, the gap between germline ends came to 5 bases. Germline V gene sequence: CDR1 SGDLS, CDR2 YYNGEE. This CDR3 comprises 14 residues.

This clonotype was recorded at least ten times. The chain employs TRBV5-6 and TRBJ1-6; 8 bases are a match to TRBD1. The CDR3 contains 14 residues. The germline V gene has CDR1 SGHDT and CDR2 YYEEEE. V shed 1 base and J 10 bases; nucleotides not matched to a gene: 4. The CDR3 nucleotides are TGTGCCAGCAGCTTGCAGGGGGCTGGGTCACCCCTCCACTTT. Translation gives CASSLQGAGSPLHF.

This clonotype was observed a handful of times. This sequence joins TRBV7-8 and TRBJ2-1; no definite D call. V lost 5 bases to trimming and J lost 9 bases, with 5 bases between them. Germline V gene data show CDR1 as SGHVS and CDR2 as FQNEAQ. The CDR3 has 10 residues. CDR3 protein: CASSTGEQFF. For the CDR3, the DNA is TGTGCCAGCAGCACCGGTGAGCAGTTCTTC.

This clonotype was observed a handful of times. The chain uses TRBV28 and TRBJ2-1; D gene uncertain. V was shortened by 5 bases and J by 6 bases, with 11 bases between the two germline ends. The CDR3 length is 13 residues. The germline V gene has CDR1 MDHEN and CDR2 SYDVKM. CDR3 protein: CASSTSSRNEQFF. The CDR3 coding sequence is TGTGCCAGCAGTACATCTAGTCGCAATGAGCAGTTCTTC.

This clonotype has a count of ten or more. The chain joins TRBV23-1 to TRBJ2-7; D is uncertain. TRBV23-1 qualifies as an ORF whose function is uncertain. The length of the CDR3 is 13 residues. Between the trimmed V and J ends, which lost 11 bases and 0 bases, there was a span of 14 bases. This chain's CDR3 is CAPLGQPSYEQYF. In DNA form, the CDR3 reads TGCGCCCCCCTCGGGCAGCCCTCCTACGAGCAGTACTTC.

This clonotype came up a few times. The V and J genes are TRBV12-3 or TRBV12-4 and TRBJ2-5; D possibly corresponds to TRBD2 (5 bases). The CDR3 runs to 13 residues. Trimming cost V 2 bases and J 7 bases, with 11 bases left between them. The CDR3 region is CASSLRSGGTQYF. The DNA of the CDR3 is TGTGCCAGCAGTTTAAGGAGCGGAGGGACCCAGTACTTC.

The chain uses TRBV7-2 and TRBJ2-4, with unresolved D. The V gene lost 2 bases and the J gene lost 4 bases, with 9 bases spanning the gap. CDR3 length equals 14 residues. Germline assignment: CDR1 SGHTA and CDR2 FQGNSA. For the CDR3, the DNA is TGTGCCAGCAGCTTATCTCCCCAGAAAAACATTCAGTACTTC. This translates into CASSLSPQKNIQYF.

This clonotype occurred a few times. This chain links TRBV25-1 with TRBJ2-5, with D unclear. The CDR3 runs 13 residues. V shed 7 bases and J shed 2 bases, with 11 bases lying between them. Germline V gene data show CDR1 as MGHDK and CDR2 as SYGVNS. The CDR3, as DNA: TGTGCCAGCACTAATAAGTTACAAGAGACCCAGTACTTC. This sequence encodes CASTNKLQETQYF.

The chain is built from TRBV18 and TRBJ1-4; the D gene is possibly TRBD1 (5 bases). This CDR3 is 14 amino acids long. The germline V gene encodes CDR1 KGHSH and CDR2 LQKENI. Trimming left V 3 bases short and J 5 bases short, with 10 bases between. The CDR3 protein is CASSPGGSNEKLFF. CDR3 coding DNA: TGTGCCAGCTCACCGGGGGGAAGCAATGAAAAACTGTTTTTT. Filled out from reference TRBV18 and TRBJ1-4, the complete variable domain reads NAGVMQNPRHLVRRRGQEARLRCSPMKGHSHVYWYRQLPEEGLKFMVYLQKENIIDESGMPKERFSAEFPKEGPSILRIQQVVRGDSAAYFCASSPGGSNEKLFFGSGTQLSVL.

This clonotype was seen a few times. The chain employs TRBV12-3 or TRBV12-4 and TRBJ1-1; 7 positions agree with TRBD1. CDR3 length: 15 amino acids. With 5 bases clipped from V and 1 base from J, the junction kept 7 bases outside the gene matches. CDR3 residues: CASSLRTGWNTEAFF. The DNA for the CDR3 is TGTGCCAGCAGTCTACGGACAGGATGGAACACTGAAGCTTTCTTT.

The chain couples TRBV29-1 to TRBJ2-1, with no clear D. This CDR3 spans 14 amino acids. V lost 1 base and J lost 0, with 7 bases in between. Germline lookup yields CDR1 SQVTM and CDR2 ANQGSEA. DNA of the CDR3: TGCAGCGTTGAAGGCCAGAGCTCCTACAATGAGCAGTTCTTC. Protein product: CSVEGQSSYNEQFF.

The rearrangement uses TRBV20-1 and TRBJ2-2; D might be TRBD2 (6 bases). With 5 bases removed from V and 1 base from J, the gap between germline ends came to 14 bases. Germline CDR1 is DFQATT and CDR2 is SNEGSKA (reference sequence). The CDR3 totals 15 residues. CDR3 DNA sequence: TGCAGTGCTCTCAATCCGGGACTGAACACCGGGGAGCTGTTTTTT. Translated: CSALNPGLNTGELFF.

There are a few counts of this clonotype. The CDR3 sequence: CASRLSGGSGDEQYF. The CDR3, as DNA: TGTGCCAGCAGACTCAGCGGGGGGTCGGGGGACGAGCAGTACTTC. J is TRBJ2-7 and V is TRBV6-1; 9 bases fit TRBD2. CDR3 length: 15 amino acids. Per germline, CDR1 MNHNS and CDR2 SASEGT. The junction had 11 bases not matched to a gene; V was cut back by 6 bases and J by 5 bases.

The chain is built from TRBV7-6 and TRBJ2-7; perhaps TRBD1 as D (5 bases). The V gene's germline CDR1 is SGHVS and CDR2 FNYEAQ. The CDR3 consists of 16 residues. V dropped 4 bases and J dropped 1 base, with 17 bases sitting between them. The CDR3 loop reads CASSSFVGKGSYEQYF. The DNA for the CDR3 is TGTGCCAGCAGCTCCTTCGTTGGAAAGGGGTCCTACGAGCAGTACTTC. The full variable domain, rest sourced from reference TRBV7-6 and TRBJ2-7, is GAGVSQSPRYKVTKRGQDVALRCDPISGHVSLYWYRQALGQGPEFLTYFNYEAQQDKSGLPNDRFSAERPEGSISTLTIQRTEQRDSAMYRCASSSFVGKGSYEQYFGPGTRLTVT.

In this sample, this clonotype turned up many times. J is TRBJ2-1 and V is TRBV12-3 or TRBV12-4; no clear D. The CDR3 covers 19 residues. V gave up 6 bases and J gave up 0 bases, with 24 bases separating them. CDR3 DNA sequence: TGTGCCAGCAGCCCCGCCTCTTCCTCCGCACCGAGCTCCTACAATGAGCAGTTCTTC. It encodes CASSPASSSAPSSYNEQFF.

At least ten counts were recorded for this clonotype. The V call is TRBV7-2, the J call TRBJ2-4; the match to TRBD2 covers 9 bases. V gave up 3 bases and J gave up 5 bases; unmatched junction bases: 2. The germline V gene has CDR1 SGHTA and CDR2 FQGNSA. This CDR3 region has 14 residues. CDR3 in DNA: TGTGCCAGCAGCTTTAGCGGGGGAGAAAACATTCAGTACTTC. This sequence encodes CASSFSGGENIQYF.

This clonotype was observed a few times. This chain joins TRBV29-1 and TRBJ2-5; D uncertain. V shed 6 bases and J shed 2 bases, with 7 bases lying between them. Germline-derived CDR1 and CDR2 are SQVTM and ANQGSEA. The CDR3 has 11 amino acids. Here the CDR3 reads CSVNLQETQYF. Here the CDR3 DNA reads TGCAGCGTAAACCTTCAAGAGACCCAGTACTTC.

The genes are TRBV7-6 and TRBJ2-3, with D possibly being TRBD2 (6 bases). The CDR3 spans 16 residues. Between the trimmed V and J ends, which lost 5 bases and 2 bases, there was a span of 17 bases. Per germline, CDR1 SGHVS and CDR2 FNYEAQ. CDR3 sequence reads: CASSLRLGGVTDTQYF. In DNA, the CDR3 is TGTGCCAGCAGCCTCCGCCTGGGGGGAGTCACAGATACGCAGTATTTT. The full variable domain, rest sourced from reference TRBV7-6 and TRBJ2-3, is GAGVSQSPRYKVTKRGQDVALRCDPISGHVSLYWYRQALGQGPEFLTYFNYEAQQDKSGLPNDRFSAERPEGSISTLTIQRTEQRDSAMYRCASSLRLGGVTDTQYFGPGTRLTVL.

DNA for the CDR3: TGTGCCAGCAGCTCCCACTACGAGCAGTACTTC. Encoded protein: CASSSHYEQYF. The chain has TRBV11-2 and TRBJ2-7; D remains unclear. The CDR3 runs to 11 residues. Germline V gene sequence: CDR1 SGHAT, CDR2 FQNNGV. V was clipped by 4 bases and J by 3 bases, with 4 bases between them.

V usage is TRBV6-5 and J usage is TRBJ2-3; 12 nucleotides match TRBD2. The V segment lost 8 bases and the J segment 2 bases; nucleotides outside the gene matches: 8. The germline CDR1 and CDR2 sequences are MNHEY and SVGAGI. The CDR3 is 16 amino acids. In DNA form, the CDR3 reads TGTGCCAGCCGAATGAGGACTAGCGGGGACACAGATACGCAGTATTTT. Amino acid sequence: CASRMRTSGDTDTQYF.